A single T cell receptor beta chain is shown here with its context. Its target is not known. The data derive from a study of shared clonotypes between healthy human individuals. Study at large: Donors were two women and three men aged 18 to 49.

Study results and limitations: Exclusively blood specimens were collected; tissue repertoires likely differ.

For every subset, genomic DNA was evenly distributed across several immunoSEQ plates. This table comes from immunoSEQ multiplex PCR, and its TCRdb copy is limited to in-frame clones, with some not included. The table includes 2,500,000 or so clones, 93% detected once. Germline CDR1 is MDHEN and CDR2 is SYDVKM. V was cut by 2 bases and J by 6 bases, with 5 bases left in between. The CDR3 runs 12 residues. Input material: naive CD4+ T cells from PBMCs. Subset noted: CD45RA+ positively selected. The V gene is TRBV28, the J gene TRBJ2-1; D uncertain. This TCR came from a young man in good health. Some clones in this sample may be carry-over from other donors' samples. The CDR3 nucleotides are TGTGCCAGCAGTTTAGAGTTCAATGAGCAGTTCTTC. It translates to CASSLEFNEQFF.